The 5 T cell receptor beta chains below come from one sample, sequenced in a study of radiation and T cells in renal cell carcinoma. Libraries were prepared by immunoSEQ multiplex PCR; TCRdb keeps only in-frame clonotypes and omits some of them. The sample yields about 61,000 clones, over 70% seen once. Time point in this sample: baseline pretreatment blood. The treatment: 15 Gy SBRT to primary tumor, nephrectomy 4 weeks later. The sample was blood, taken from a patient whose treatment included radiotherapy and nephrectomy. Receptors were obtained from a man aged 60 to 69 with renal cell carcinoma.

The table lists this clone with many counts. The chain combines TRBV6-5 with TRBJ1-5; D remains ambiguous. V was pared by 0 bases and J by 7 bases, with 13 bases between. The CDR3 contains 15 residues. CDR1 MNHEY and CDR2 SVGAGI come from the germline V gene. Written as DNA, the CDR3 is TGTGCCAGCAGTTACTCCGACCAGGCGGGGCAGCCCCAGCATTTT. Protein product: CASSYSDQAGQPQHF.

The V call is TRBV5-1, the J call TRBJ1-2; D ambiguous. The CDR3 spans 13 residues. The V gene's germline CDR1 is SGHRS and CDR2 YFSETQ. Between the trimmed V and J ends, which lost 2 bases and 2 bases, there was a span of 7 bases. The CDR3 sequence is CASSFEDNYGYTF. DNA for the CDR3: TGCGCCAGCAGCTTCGAGGACAACTATGGCTACACCTTC.

CDR3 sequence (DNA): TGTGCCAGCAGTGTCCAATCCGGGACAGGGACTGAGCAGTTCTTC. Translating it yields CASSVQSGTGTEQFF. V gene TRBV6-1 combines with J gene TRBJ2-1, with TRBD1 identical over 9 bases. Trimming cost V 4 bases and J 9 bases; bases outside gene matches: 10. Looked up from germline, CDR1 is MNHNS and CDR2 is SASEGT. This CDR3 has 15 residues.

The chain carries TRBV11-2 and TRBJ2-2; D not resolved. Between the trimmed V and J ends, which lost 7 bases and 4 bases, there was a span of 13 bases. Germline CDR1 and CDR2: SGHAT and FQNNGV. The CDR3 is 14 amino acids. The CDR3 DNA follows: TGTGCCAGCACCCCCCGGCGTTTCACCGGGGAGCTGTTTTTT. This encodes CASTPRRFTGELFF.

DNA for the CDR3: TGTGCCAGCTCACCAGGAGCGGGTTCCGGGGAGCTGTTTTTT. Translated, it gives CASSPGAGSGELFF. The V gene is TRBV18, the J gene TRBJ2-2, with TRBD2 as a possible D gene (6 bases). Germline V gene data show CDR1 as KGHSH and CDR2 as LQKENI. The CDR3 is 14 amino acids. V gave up 2 bases and J gave up 6 bases, with 10 bases separating them.